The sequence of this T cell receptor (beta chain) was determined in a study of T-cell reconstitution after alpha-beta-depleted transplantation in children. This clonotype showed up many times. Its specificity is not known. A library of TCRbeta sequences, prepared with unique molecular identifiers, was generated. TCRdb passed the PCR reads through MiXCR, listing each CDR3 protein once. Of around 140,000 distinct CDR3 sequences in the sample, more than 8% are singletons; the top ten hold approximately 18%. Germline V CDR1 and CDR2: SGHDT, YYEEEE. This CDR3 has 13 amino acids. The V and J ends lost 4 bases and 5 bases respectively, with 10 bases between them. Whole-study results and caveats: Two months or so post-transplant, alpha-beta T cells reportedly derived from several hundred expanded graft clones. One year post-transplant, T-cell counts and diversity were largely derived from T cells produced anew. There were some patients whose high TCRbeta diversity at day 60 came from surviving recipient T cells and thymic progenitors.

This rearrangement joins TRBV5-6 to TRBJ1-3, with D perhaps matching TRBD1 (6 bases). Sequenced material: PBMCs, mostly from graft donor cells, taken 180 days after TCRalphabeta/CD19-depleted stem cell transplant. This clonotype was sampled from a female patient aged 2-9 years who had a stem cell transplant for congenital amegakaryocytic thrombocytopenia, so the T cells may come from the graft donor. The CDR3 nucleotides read TGTGCCAGCAGCATGGGACACCGAAACACCATATATTTT. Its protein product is CASSMGHRNTIYF.